These T cell receptor beta chains were read from a single sample in a study of beta chain features in type 1 diabetes. Libraries were prepared by immunoSEQ multiplex PCR; TCRdb keeps only in-frame clonotypes and omits some of them. Found here are a few hundred thousand clones, around 20% of them singletons; the top ten hold 0.035% to 0.05%. Specimen: naive CD4+ T cells from blood. All receptors come from a woman between 18 and 29 years old in good health. CDR3s include the opening cysteine and the closing phenylalanine or tryptophan. A D gene is named only where the DNA matches it firmly. Not all rows give a size; the values are once, few, many and, for expanded clones, a class.

TRBV18	-	TRBD2	TRBJ2-1	TGTGCCAGCTCACCGGGCCTAGCGGGTCACAATGAGCAGTTCTTC	CASSPGLAGHNEQFF
TRBV4-3	-	-	TRBJ2-3	TGCGCCAGCAGCCAAGATGTACGGGGGGCATATACGCAGTATTTT	CASSQDVRGAYTQYF
TRBV4-1	once	-	TRBJ2-3	TGCGCCAGCAGCCCGTCCCCGAGCAGGAATACGCAGTATTTT	CASSPSPSRNTQYF
TRBV18	few	-	TRBJ2-5	TGTGCCAGCGAAGGCGGGAACCAAGAGACCCAGTACTTC	CASEGGNQETQYF
TRBV4-3	few	-	TRBJ1-4	TGCGCCAGCAGCCAAGAGGGAGGAAAACTGTTTTTT	CASSQEGGKLFF
TRBV15	-	-	TRBJ1-2	TGTGCCACCAGCACCGGTACGGGGAAAGCTAACTATGGCTACACCTTC	CATSTGTGKANYGYTF
TRBV10-3	-	-	TRBJ1-5	TGTGCCATCAGTGATCGGGAGGCCGCAGCCCAGCATTTT	CAISDREAAAQHF
TRBV7-9	few	TRBD2	TRBJ2-1	TGTGCCAGCAGCCCGGTACGGAGCGGGAACATCAATGAGCAGTTCTTC	CASSPVRSGNINEQFF
TRBV25-1	-	TRBD1	TRBJ2-7	TGTGCCAGCAGTGGACCCATTTTGGACAGGAGACTCTACGAGCAGTACTTC	CASSGPILDRRLYEQYF
TRBV9	few	TRBD1	TRBJ2-5	TGTGCCAGCAGCGTTGGGACAGGCAACCAAGAGACCCAGTACTTC	CASSVGTGNQETQYF
TRBV5-1	-	-	TRBJ2-3	TGCGCCAGCAGCTTTCCAACAGGGACGCAGTATTTT	CASSFPTGTQYF
TRBV19	-	-	TRBJ2-5	TGTGCCAGTACCAAAACTAGGGAAGAGACCCAGTACTTC	CASTKTREETQYF
TRBV7-8	few	-	TRBJ2-2	TGTGCCAGCAGCTCTAGGAACACCGGGGAGCTGTTTTTT	CASSSRNTGELFF
TRBV5-1	-	-	TRBJ2-7	TGCGCCAGCAGCGCCGGGACTTCCCACTACGAGCAGTACTTC	CASSAGTSHYEQYF
TRBV7-2	-	TRBD2	TRBJ2-7	TGTGCCAGCAGTTCACCCTCACTAGCGGGGGCCTTCCGCTACGAGCAGTACTTC	CASSSPSLAGAFRYEQYF
TRBV25-1	-	TRBD1	TRBJ1-2	TGTGCCAGCAGGGGACAGGGAGGGGATGGCTACACCTTC	CASRGQGGDGYTF
TRBV19	-	-	TRBJ1-1	TGTGCCAGTAGTATGGATGGTCGGCGGAGTGAAGCTTTCTTT	CASSMDGRRSEAFF
TRBV19	-	-	TRBJ2-3	TGTGCCAGTACCGGCAAGGGGTCAACAGATACGCAGTATTTT	CASTGKGSTDTQYF
TRBV10-3	few	TRBD1	TRBJ1-1	TGTGCCATCAGTGAAATGGGACAGGCGGGCACTGAAGCTTTCTTT	CAISEMGQAGTEAFF
TRBV6-1	few	TRBD2	TRBJ2-5	TGTGCCAGCAGCGTGGGACTAGCGGAGGCCCAGTACTTC	CASSVGLAEAQYF
TRBV4-3	-	-	TRBJ1-4	TGCGCCAGCAGCCAAGATCAGGATGAAAAACTGTTTTTT	CASSQDQDEKLFF
TRBV4-2	-	TRBD2	TRBJ2-1	TGTGCCAGCAGCCAAGATTCGGCTAGCGGGAGGGGGTCTGGGCAGTTCTTC	CASSQDSASGRGSGQFF
TRBV7-9	few	-	TRBJ1-3	TGTGCCAGCGCATCCGCTAGGACTGCTGGAAACACCATATATTTT	CASASARTAGNTIYF
TRBV4-1	-	-	TRBJ2-5	TGCGCCAGCAGCCAAGCCTACTTCGGAGAGACCCAGTACTTC	CASSQAYFGETQYF
TRBV4-3	-	-	TRBJ1-1	TGCGCCAGCAGCCAAGATCGGCAGGGACAATCTTTCTTT	CASSQDRQGQSFF
TRBV2	-	TRBD1	TRBJ1-2	TGTGCCAGGGCCACAGGGGGAAGAGAATATGGCTACACCTTC	CARATGGREYGYTF
TRBV6-1	-	TRBD2	TRBJ2-7	TGTGCCAGCACCATGGGCGGGGGATACTACGAGCAGTACTTC	CASTMGGGYYEQYF
TRBV11-1	few	-	TRBJ2-7	TGTGCCAGCAGCATGCAGGGATACGAGCAGTACTTC	CASSMQGYEQYF
TRBV9	few	TRBD1	TRBJ1-6	TGTGCCAGCAGCTCGAGGGAAACAGGGGCCGGGCCTTCACCCCTCCACTTT	CASSSRETGAGPSPLHF
TRBV30	-	-	TRBJ1-3	TGTGCCTGGAGTGTACGCCCTTCAGGGCGCTCTGGAAACACCATATATTTT	CAWSVRPSGRSGNTIYF
TRBV9	-	TRBD1	TRBJ1-1	TGTGCCAGCAGTAGGCAGGGGGACACTGAAGCTTTCTTT	CASSRQGDTEAFF
TRBV9	-	-	TRBJ1-2	TGTGCCAGCAGTGAAACAGGGGGCTACACCTTC	CASSETGGYTF
TRBV7-9	few	TRBD2	TRBJ2-1	TGTGCCAGCAGCCGGTTGGCGGGAGGTTTTGGAAATGAGCAGTTCTTC	CASSRLAGGFGNEQFF